These 18 T cell receptor beta chains were all obtained from the same sample, sequenced in a study of glioma-infiltrating T cells. Using RNA template, CDR3s of TCR alpha and beta were amplified with iRepertoire arm-PCR. TCRdb re-analysed the multiplex PCR reads in MiXCR, keeping a single row per CDR3 protein. The sample lists around 190,000 distinct CDR3 sequences, roughly a third occurring once. Sequenced: glioma tissue, nonneoplastic brain tissue, or PBMCs (not recorded which). The receptor source for this set is a human donor with low-grade glioma or glioblastoma, undergoing nonglioma brain surgery, or in good health (not recorded which).

CDR3 sequence reads: CASSLNRLTGALYGYTF. CDR3 DNA: TGTGCCAGCAGCTTAAATCGGTTAACAGGGGCCCTCTATGGCTACACCTTC. The rearrangement links TRBV7-9 to TRBJ1-2, with 7 bases matching TRBD1. The V gene's germline CDR1 is SEHNR and CDR2 FQNEAQ (reference sequence). There are 17 residues in the CDR3. After removal of 2 bases from V and 4 bases from J, the junction contained 13 bases not matched to a gene.

The table lists this clonotype with a count of one. CDR3 residues: CAWREFWTSSEQYF. The CDR3 DNA sequence: TGTGCCTGGAGGGAGTTTTGGACATCGTCCGAGCAGTACTTC. V gene TRBV30 combines with J gene TRBJ2-7; a possible D gene is TRBD1 (5 bases). V gave up 3 bases and J gave up 6 bases, with 18 bases separating them. Germline CDR1 GTSNPN, CDR2 SVGIG (reference sequence). The CDR3 loop spans 14 amino acids.

The sample holds many counts of this clonotype. The chain carries TRBV7-6 and TRBJ2-5; D remains ambiguous. CDR1 and CDR2 from the germline V gene are SGHVS and FNYEAQ. The CDR3 spans 13 residues. V was shortened by 5 bases and J by 5 bases, with 12 bases between the two germline ends. The CDR3 is CASSHRMGETQYF. The DNA for the CDR3 is TGTGCCAGCAGCCACCGGATGGGGGAGACCCAGTACTTC.

As regards this clonotype: The germline gene is not matched at one end of the junction; a read error may be the cause. This chain joins TRBV30 and TRBJ1-5; D not certain. There are 13 residues in the CDR3. Germline V gene data show CDR1 as GTSNPN and CDR2 as SVGIG (reference sequence). The CDR3 DNA is TGTGCCTGTAGTGTAGATTCCAATCAGCCCCAGCATTTT. Protein: CACSVDSNQPQHF.

There are many counts of this clonotype. This chain uses TRBV12-3 or TRBV12-4 with TRBJ1-5; 9 nucleotides agree with TRBD1. The V gene end was trimmed by 1 base and the J gene end by 2 bases; junction bases not matched to a gene: 0. The CDR3 totals 15 residues. CDR3 loop: CASSLGTGGNQPQHF. DNA for the CDR3: TGTGCCAGCAGTTTAGGGACAGGGGGCAATCAGCCCCAGCATTTT.

The chain couples TRBV3-1 to TRBJ2-1; perhaps TRBD2 as D (6 bases). V was trimmed by 5 bases and J by 3 bases, leaving 14 bases between them. In germline, CDR1 is LGHDT, CDR2 YNNKEL (reference sequence). This CDR3 is built from 15 residues. CDR3 residues: CASSSPGLSYNEQFF. For the CDR3, the DNA is TGTGCCAGCAGCTCCCCGGGACTGAGCTACAATGAGCAGTTCTTC.

The chain carries TRBV4-1 and TRBJ2-2, with 9 bases matching TRBD1. The length of the CDR3 is 15 residues. The germline gives CDR1 MGHRA, CDR2 YSYEKL. V dropped 1 base and J dropped 7; count of bases not matched to a gene: 4. CDR3 sequence (DNA): TGCGCCAGCAGCCAAGTACAGGGGGCGAGCGGGGAGCTGTTTTTT. The encoded protein is CASSQVQGASGELFF.

This clonotype was counted many times. The chain is built from TRBV6-6 and TRBJ2-1; 11 nucleotides line up with TRBD2. The CDR3 contains 17 residues. V dropped 0 bases and J dropped 7; count of bases not matched to a gene: 8. Per germline, CDR1 MNHNY and CDR2 SVGAGI (reference sequence). Here the CDR3 DNA reads TGTGCCAGCAGTTACTCTTGGGTAGCGGGAGGGCCAAATGAGCAGTTCTTC. It encodes CASSYSWVAGGPNEQFF.

This clonotype was seen ten or more times. V usage is TRBV4-2 and J usage is TRBJ2-1; TRBD2 aligns across 7 bases. In germline, CDR1 is LGHNA, CDR2 YNFKEQ. The CDR3 covers 18 residues. Trimming took 0 bases from V and 9 from J; bases not matched to a gene: 17. CDR3 loop: CASSQDRGGGLDSGEQFF. CDR3 coding DNA: TGTGCCAGCAGCCAAGATAGGGGTGGAGGACTAGATTCCGGTGAGCAGTTCTTC.

This clonotype occurred many times. CDR3 protein: CASSQDFSGRGYEQYF. The CDR3 nucleotides read TGCGCCAGCAGCCAAGACTTTAGCGGGAGAGGCTACGAGCAGTACTTC. The chain joins TRBV4-1 to TRBJ2-7, with TRBD2 matching 9 bases. Germline-derived CDR1 and CDR2 are MGHRA and YSYEKL. Unmatched junction bases numbered 6, after V lost 0 bases and J lost 3 bases. CDR3 length equals 16 residues.

Concerning this clonotype: Just one base apart from a much larger clone, this may be a read error. Since the CDR3 does not end with the conserved phenylalanine or tryptophan, this likely comes from a read error. This chain joins TRBV7-9 and TRBJ2-7; D is uncertain. The CDR3 contains 13 residues. Per germline, CDR1 SEHNR and CDR2 FQNEAQ (reference sequence). V dropped 5 bases and J dropped 3 bases, with 11 bases sitting between them. CDR3 protein: CASSPDSNYEQYL. For the CDR3, the DNA is TGTGCCAGCAGCCCAGACTCGAACTACGAGCAGTACTTA.

Comment on this clonotype: The junction does not match germline at one end; this may be a read error. The rearrangement links TRBV5-1 to TRBJ2-2; D not certain. CDR1 and CDR2 (germline): SGHRS, YFSETQ. This CDR3 contains 16 residues. This chain's CDR3 is CASSLAPMTSTRELFF. In DNA form, the CDR3 reads TGCGCCAGCAGCTTGGCACCGATGACAAGCACCAGGGAGCTGTTTTTT.

There are many counts of this clonotype. The chain has TRBV20-1 and TRBJ2-5; TRBD1 matches at 8 bases. The CDR3 runs to 14 residues. Germline V CDR1 and CDR2: DFQATT, SNEGSKA (reference sequence). Trimming cost V 1 base and J 1 base; bases outside gene matches: 2. The CDR3 sequence is CSARAGGGQETQYF. CDR3 in DNA: TGCAGTGCTAGAGCAGGGGGCGGCCAAGAGACCCAGTACTTC.

This clonotype was observed a handful of times. This chain links TRBV5-4 with TRBJ2-5; 7 positions agree with TRBD1. Per germline, CDR1 SGHNT and CDR2 YYREEE (reference sequence). The CDR3 has 13 amino acids. The junction had 6 bases not matched to a gene; V was cut back by 5 bases and J by 5 bases. CDR3 nucleotides: TGTGCCAGCAGAAACAGGGGTTTGGAGACCCAGTACTTC. It encodes CASRNRGLETQYF.

The sample holds many counts of this clonotype. The chain couples TRBV7-9 to TRBJ2-3; 12 bases fit TRBD2. With V trimmed by 6 bases and J by 7 bases, 8 bases remained unmatched. Looked up from germline, CDR1 is SEHNR and CDR2 is FQNEAQ (reference sequence). The CDR3 spans 15 residues. The CDR3 loop is CASRSLAGGDHTQYF. CDR3 sequence (DNA): TGTGCCAGCAGATCCCTAGCGGGAGGGGACCATACGCAGTATTTT.

This rearrangement joins TRBV5-4 to TRBJ1-3; 7 nucleotides agree with TRBD1. V was clipped by 4 bases and J by 0 bases; unmatched bases: 10. CDR1 and CDR2 (germline): SGHNT, YYREEE (reference sequence). The CDR3 runs 17 residues. The CDR3 DNA sequence: TGTGCCAGCAGCGTGGAAACCGGGACAGTCTCTGGAAACACCATATATTTT. This sequence encodes CASSVETGTVSGNTIYF.

This clonotype showed up many times. The chain carries TRBV7-8 and TRBJ2-7, with D perhaps assigned TRBD1 or TRBD2 (6 bases each). Germline CDR1 SGHVS, CDR2 FQNEAQ. The CDR3 is 15 residues long. V lost 8 bases and J 5 bases, leaving 22 bases between the germline ends. The CDR3 region has the DNA TGTGCCAGCGGGGGGTCCGGGCAGGGGTGGGACGAGCAGTACTTC. This codes for CASGGSGQGWDEQYF. Variable domain in full (rest from reference TRBV7-8 and TRBJ2-7): GAGVSQSPRYKVAKRGQDVALRCDPISGHVSLFWYQQALGQGPEFLTYFQNEAQLDKSGLPSDRFFAERPEGSVSTLKIQRTQQEDSAVYLCASGGSGQGWDEQYFGPGTRLTVT.

This clonotype has ten or more counts. The V call is TRBV20-1, the J call TRBJ2-7; D not resolved. V dropped 3 bases and J dropped 0 bases, with 15 bases sitting between them. Germline V gives CDR1 DFQATT, CDR2 SNEGSKA (reference sequence). The CDR3 is 15 amino acids. The CDR3 reads CSASPGPLSSYEQYF. The CDR3 DNA reads as TGCAGTGCTAGCCCAGGACCCCTGAGCTCCTACGAGCAGTACTTC.